What follows describes a single TCR beta chain. This clonotype was seen many times. This clone's antigen is unknown. No clone much larger than this one lies a single base away; base qualities are absent. The data were obtained in a study of T cells after yellow fever vaccination (dated by TCRdb to between 2018 and 2021). Study-level background: Libraries from fractions with low cell numbers were prepared with the SMART-Seq v4 Ultra Low Input RNA kit. To track T-cell clones before and after primary and booster YFV17D yellow fever vaccination, bulk TCR alpha and beta repertoires were sequenced longitudinally. Two healthy male donors, one aged 18 to 30 and one aged 30 to 39 years, were included in the cohort. Blood samples were taken at several timepoints before and after primary and secondary immunization, and bulk PBMC replicates and cell subsets were isolated.

What the research found in general, with its limitations: Only a couple of donors were included in the study, so the extent to which the findings can be generalized is limited. A small share of clonotypes occurred in both CD4 and CD8 compartments, likely arising from convergent recombination. The secondary T-cell response was found to be weaker but faster than the primary response, with a peak reached on day 5 rather than on day 15. Because abundant contaminating clonotypes from the bulk population could be contained in FACS-sorted repertoires, computational filtering was required. After the booster, most clones that had expanded after primary vaccination were detected again (approximately 97% of CD4 and around 88% of CD8), suggesting broad maintenance of memory.

From cysteine to phenylalanine, the CDR3 is 15 amino acids long. The only DNA kept is the CDR3, 45 bases in frame from the first base. From a lookup of the germline V gene (reference sequence), CDR1 and CDR2 are LNHNV and YYDKDF. V has 2 bases trimmed and J has 6 bases trimmed; junction bases matching no gene number 4. The sample's treatment or condition label, decoded: live attenuated yellow fever vaccine strain. Two biological replicates of bulk PBMCs were collected at each blood-draw timepoint. A standard Ficoll-Paque protocol was used to isolate PBMCs from peripheral blood. TriZol was used to extract RNA from bulk PBMCs, from CD4 and CD8 fractions, and from dextramer-positive and dextramer-negative fractions. TCR cDNA was made using 5'RACE template switching, a step that added a universal primer site and unique molecular identifiers. Priming of cDNA synthesis was performed from both the TCR alpha and TCR beta constant segments. Library amplification used two PCR steps, and the second PCR step added sample barcodes and sequencing adapters. Sequencing of the libraries was done on either Illumina HiSeq 2500 (2x100 bp) or NovaSeq (2x150 bp). The paper's processing steps were these. Reads were demultiplexed and collapsed into UMI consensus sequences with MIGEC, and V(D)J alignment was performed with MiXCR. Vaccine-responding clonotypes were defined with edgeR using replicate PBMC samples, requiring FDR below 0.01 and a log2 fold change above 5 up to day 15. Each bulk clonotype received a CD4 or CD8 identity based on whether the sequenced CD4 or CD8 repertoire contained that clonotype at higher abundance. The raw public reads went through TCRdb reprocessing: fastp at Q25, MiXCR clone calling, in-frame beta chains kept. Rows are unified per CDR3 protein, each entry keeping the most common DNA and genes. The V and J calls come from TCRdb's annotation, not from the publication. The sample has around 340,000 distinct CDR3 sequences on record, more than 8.5% of them singletons. Approximately 19% of the sample rests with the top ten.

The V and J segments used are TRBV15 and TRBJ2-1, with TRBD2 identical over 10 junction bases. The clonotype comes from a man aged 18-30 years who received the YFV17D yellow fever vaccine. Sequencing was performed on PBMCs, taken on the day of the first yellow fever vaccination. The nucleotide sequence is given as TGTGCCACCAGCAGACAGAGCGGGGGGGTCAATGAGCAGTTCTTC. Its protein is CATSRQSGGVNEQFF. With the portions outside the CDR3 filled from the reference TRBV15 and TRBJ2-1 genes, the complete variable region becomes DAMVIQNPRYQVTQFGKPVTLSCSQTLNHNVMYWYQQKSSQAPKLLFHYYDKDFNNEADTPDNFQSRRPNTSFCFLDIRSPGLGDTAMYLCATSRQSGGVNEQFFGPGTRLTVL.